This record covers a single TCR beta chain. Its antigen is unidentified. This entry comes from a study of cytomegalovirus exposure and HLA in healthy donors. General observations from the study: The study carried out a later analysis of TCR beta sequences. It associated some 17,000 of them with specific HLA alleles at a false discovery rate of 0.05.

It was with 60 Vbeta and 13 Jbeta primers that the PCR ran. The assay was immunoSEQ multiplex PCR, and TCRdb's table has in-frame clones only and misses some. This table holds approximately 53,000 clones, roughly 81% found once. V shed 8 bases and J 6 bases; nucleotides not matched to a gene: 6. This CDR3 has 13 amino acids. Germline loops: CDR1 MNHEY, CDR2 SVGAGI. Input material: PBMCs. The clonotype originates from a middle-aged woman in good health and CMV-seropositive. The chain carries TRBV6-5 and TRBJ2-1, with 8 bases matching TRBD2. Written as DNA, the CDR3 is TGTGCCAGCCGGGGACTAGATCGCAATGAGCAGTTCTTC. Its protein is CASRGLDRNEQFF.